Below are 7 T cell receptor beta chains sequenced from a single sample in a study of T cells in Graves' hyperthyroidism and ophthalmopathy. TCR beta CDR3 regions were amplified from RNA transcripts. With the HTBI primer set, the TCR CDR3 went through a first round of RT-PCR. From the multiplex PCR reads, TCRdb called clonotypes with MiXCR, one entry per CDR3 protein. The sample yields 300,000 to 350,000 distinct CDR3 sequences, about 15% seen once. Material: blood. The receptors derive from a man aged 25 to 40 with Graves' hyperthyroidism.

This clonotype was found many times. The chain carries TRBV24-1 and TRBJ2-2, with a tentative D call TRBD2 (7 bases). The CDR3 has 19 residues. V was cut by 0 bases and J by 0 bases, with 16 bases left in between. The germline V gene encodes CDR1 KGHDR and CDR2 SFDVKD. In DNA form, the CDR3 reads TGTGCCACCAGTGATTTGCACGGGCCGGGGGGCTCGAACACCGGGGAGCTGTTTTTT. Translated, it gives CATSDLHGPGGSNTGELFF.

This clonotype was detected many times. The J gene is TRBJ1-1, the V gene TRBV6-1; D gene ambiguous. CDR3 length: 13 amino acids. V lost 1 base, J lost 10 bases, and 13 bases lay in between. Per germline, CDR1 MNHNS and CDR2 SASEGT. CDR3 residues: CASSEGGRERAFF. In DNA form, the CDR3 reads TGTGCCAGCAGTGAAGGAGGCCGCGAGAGAGCTTTCTTT.

This clonotype was seen ten or more times. This chain joins TRBV7-2 and TRBJ2-1, with no clear D. CDR3 length: 13 residues. Germline V gives CDR1 SGHTA, CDR2 FQGNSA. Trimming pared 3 bases from V and 6 bases from J, leaving 9 bases between. The CDR3 nucleotides are TGTGCCAGCAGCTTGTTCAACCTCAATGAGCAGTTCTTC. It specifies CASSLFNLNEQFF.

This clonotype was seen many times. V and J are TRBV12-3 or TRBV12-4 and TRBJ2-7; 12 bases fit TRBD2. The J segment lost 4 bases and the V segment lost 5 bases, leaving 9 bases of the junction unmatched. The CDR3 consists of 16 residues. CDR3 protein: CASSDTTSGSWYEQYF. The CDR3 DNA follows: TGTGCCAGCAGTGATACGACTAGCGGGAGTTGGTACGAGCAGTACTTC.

Comments on this clonotype: One end of the junction is discordant with germline, which a read error may explain. The V and J genes are TRBV7-3 and TRBJ2-1; the D call may be TRBD1 or TRBD2 (6 bases each). The CDR3 has 15 residues. From germline, CDR1 is SGHTA and CDR2 FQGTGA. CDR3 coding DNA: TGTGCCAGCAGCTTCGGAGGGGGTCCCTACAGTGAGCAGTTCTTC. It is translated as CASSFGGGPYSEQFF.

This clonotype was seen more than once but under ten times. V is TRBV19 and J is TRBJ2-3, with TRBD2 identical over 12 bases. V lost 6 bases to trimming and J lost 6 bases; unmatched junction nucleotides: 13. This CDR3 comprises 17 residues. In germline, CDR1 is LNHDA, CDR2 SQIVND (reference sequence). CDR3: CASRPFGLAGREDTQYF. CDR3 nucleotides: TGTGCCAGTAGACCTTTCGGACTAGCGGGAAGGGAGGATACGCAGTATTTT.

The rearrangement joins TRBV28 to TRBJ1-1; D remains unclear. This CDR3 has 13 amino acids. Germline CDR1 MDHEN, CDR2 SYDVKM. Trimming took off 10 bases at V and 0 bases at J, with 12 bases between the two ends. CDR3 DNA: TGTGCCATGTCGGAGGGAGTGAACACTGAAGCTTTCTTT. It specifies CAMSEGVNTEAFF. The whole variable domain, remainder taken from reference TRBV28 and TRBJ1-1, is DVKVTQSSRYLVKRTGEKVFLECVQDMDHENMFWYRQDPGLGLRLIYFSYDVKMKEKGDIPEGYSVSREKKERFSLILESASTNQTSMYLCAMSEGVNTEAFFGQGTRLTVV.